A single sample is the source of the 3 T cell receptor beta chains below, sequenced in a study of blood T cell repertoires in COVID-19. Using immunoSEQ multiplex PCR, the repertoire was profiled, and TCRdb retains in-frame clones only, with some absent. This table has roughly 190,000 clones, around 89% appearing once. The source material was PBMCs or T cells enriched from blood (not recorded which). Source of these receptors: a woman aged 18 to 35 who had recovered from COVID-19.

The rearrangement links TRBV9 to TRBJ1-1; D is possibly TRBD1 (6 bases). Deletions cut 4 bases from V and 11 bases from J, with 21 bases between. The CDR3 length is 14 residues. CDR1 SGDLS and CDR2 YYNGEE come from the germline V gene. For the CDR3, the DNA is TGTGCCAGCAGCCCCGGGGGGGGCGCAGAGTCGGCTTTCTTT. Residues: CASSPGGGAESAFF.

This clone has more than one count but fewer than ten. The CDR3 region is CASSLGQVTNEQYF. Written as DNA, the CDR3 is TGTGCCAGCAGCCTCGGACAGGTCACTAACGAGCAGTACTTC. The rearrangement uses TRBV13 and TRBJ2-7; TRBD1 agrees at 7 bases. J lost 5 bases, V lost 5 bases, and 9 bases had no gene match. The CDR3 loop spans 14 amino acids. Germline V gives CDR1 PRHDT, CDR2 FYEKMQ (reference sequence).

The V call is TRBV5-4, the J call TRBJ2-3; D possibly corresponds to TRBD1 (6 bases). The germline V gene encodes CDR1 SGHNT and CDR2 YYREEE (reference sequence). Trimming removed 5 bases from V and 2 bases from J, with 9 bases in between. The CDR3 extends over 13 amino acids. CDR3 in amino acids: CASRRDTTDTQYF. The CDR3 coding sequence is TGTGCCAGCAGACGGGACACCACAGATACGCAGTATTTT. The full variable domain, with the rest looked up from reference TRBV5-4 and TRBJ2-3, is ETGVTQSPTHLIKTRGQQVTLRCSSQSGHNTVSWYQQALGQGPQFIFQYYREEENGRGNFPPRFSGLQFPNYSSELNVNALELDDSALYLCASRRDTTDTQYFGPGTRLTVL.